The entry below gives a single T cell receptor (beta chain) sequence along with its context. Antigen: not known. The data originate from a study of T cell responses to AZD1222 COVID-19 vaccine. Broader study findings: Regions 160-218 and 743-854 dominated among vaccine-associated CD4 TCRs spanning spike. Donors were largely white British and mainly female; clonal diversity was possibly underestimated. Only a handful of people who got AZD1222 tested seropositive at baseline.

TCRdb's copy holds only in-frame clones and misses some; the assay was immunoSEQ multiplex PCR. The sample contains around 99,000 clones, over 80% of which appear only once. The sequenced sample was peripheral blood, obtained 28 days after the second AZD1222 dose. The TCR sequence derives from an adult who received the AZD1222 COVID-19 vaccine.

CDR3 region: CASSAGGRAFGEQFF. CDR3 nucleotides: TGTGCCAGCAGTGCGGGCGGGAGGGCCTTTGGTGAGCAGTTCTTC. The rearrangement joins TRBV6-4 to TRBJ2-1; TRBD2 matches at 9 bases. Germline trimming cut 4 bases from V and 9 bases from J; bases unmatched to any gene: 10. Germline CDR1 MRHNA, CDR2 SNTAGT. The CDR3 extends over 15 amino acids.